Following are 5 T cell receptor beta chains from one sample sequenced in a study of metastatic and nonmetastatic thyroid tumors. Using MiXCR, TCRdb reanalyzed the PCR reads. The profile shows 5,500 to 6,000 clones, roughly 25% of them singletons. Each patient went into thyroid surgery without having received any treatment. The specimen sequenced was adjacent normal tissue. The receptors derive from a male donor with papillary thyroid cancer or a benign thyroid nodule (not recorded which). Some clones in this sample may be carry-over from other donors' samples.

This clone ranks as medium-sized. The rearrangement uses TRBV19 and TRBJ1-2; tentatively, D is TRBD1 (5 bases). The germline V and J ends were trimmed by 3 bases and 2 bases, with 19 bases remaining between them. Germline lookup yields CDR1 LNHDA and CDR2 SQIVND (reference sequence). The CDR3 has 17 amino acids. The CDR3 sequence is CASSIFTRQRVNYGYTF. CDR3 DNA sequence: TGTGCCAGTAGTATTTTTACTCGACAGCGAGTAAACTATGGCTACACCTTC.

This clone was seen only once. The chain employs TRBV19 and TRBJ1-1; D possibly corresponds to TRBD1 (5 bases). Trimming stripped 0 bases from V and 2 bases from J, with 13 bases between. The CDR3 is 16 amino acids. Germline-derived CDR1 and CDR2 are LNHDA and SQIVND (reference sequence). In DNA, the CDR3 is TGTGCCAGTAGTATAGATCACCGTGGGGGAAACACTGAAGCTTTCTTT. Residues: CASSIDHRGGNTEAFF.

The J gene is TRBJ1-2, the V gene TRBV20-1, with D perhaps matching TRBD1 (5 bases). V lost 6 bases to trimming and J lost 2 bases, with 7 bases between them. Germline values: CDR1 DFQATT, CDR2 SNEGSKA (reference sequence). The CDR3 has 11 amino acids. This CDR3 reads CSATGNYGYTF. CDR3 nucleotide sequence: TGCAGTGCCACAGGAAACTATGGCTACACCTTC.

This clone showed up many times. This chain uses TRBV6-5 with TRBJ1-2; D is possibly TRBD1 (5 bases). The germline CDR1 and CDR2 sequences are MNHEY and SVGAGI. The CDR3 sequence is 15 residues long. V dropped 0 bases and J dropped 4 bases, with 12 bases sitting between them. The DNA for the CDR3 is TGTGCCAGCAGTTACTCGGGGGTAACTGGCTATGGCTACACCTTC. Amino acid sequence: CASSYSGVTGYGYTF.

This chain uses TRBV4-3 with TRBJ1-2; perhaps TRBD1 as D (5 bases). V was cut by 4 bases and J by 2 bases, with 14 bases left in between. This CDR3 has 15 amino acids. CDR1 is LGHNA, CDR2 YSLEER, per germline. This CDR3 reads CASSLGGGSNYGYTF. Written as DNA, the CDR3 is TGCGCCAGCAGCCTCGGTGGGGGTTCCAACTATGGCTACACCTTC.